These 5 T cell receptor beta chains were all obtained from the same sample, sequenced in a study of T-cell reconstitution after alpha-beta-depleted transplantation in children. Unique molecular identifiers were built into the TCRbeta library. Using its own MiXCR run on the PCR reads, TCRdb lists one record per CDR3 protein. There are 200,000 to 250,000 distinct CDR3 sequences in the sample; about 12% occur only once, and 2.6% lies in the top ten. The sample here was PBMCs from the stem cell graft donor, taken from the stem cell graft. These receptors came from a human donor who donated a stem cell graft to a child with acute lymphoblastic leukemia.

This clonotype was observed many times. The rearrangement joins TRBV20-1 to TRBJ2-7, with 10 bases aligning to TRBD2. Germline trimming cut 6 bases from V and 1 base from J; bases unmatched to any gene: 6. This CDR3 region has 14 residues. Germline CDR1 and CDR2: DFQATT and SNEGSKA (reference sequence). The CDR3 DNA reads TGCAGTGCCGAACTAGCGGGGAGGTCCTACGAGCAGTACTTC. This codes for CSAELAGRSYEQYF.

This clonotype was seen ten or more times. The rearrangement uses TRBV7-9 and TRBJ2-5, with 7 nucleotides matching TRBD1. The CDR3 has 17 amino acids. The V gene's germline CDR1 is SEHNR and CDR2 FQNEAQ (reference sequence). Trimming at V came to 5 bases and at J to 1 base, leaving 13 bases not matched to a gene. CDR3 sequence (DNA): TGTGCCAGCAGCCCAGACCGGGACAGAGCCTTCCAAGAGACCCAGTACTTC. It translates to CASSPDRDRAFQETQYF.

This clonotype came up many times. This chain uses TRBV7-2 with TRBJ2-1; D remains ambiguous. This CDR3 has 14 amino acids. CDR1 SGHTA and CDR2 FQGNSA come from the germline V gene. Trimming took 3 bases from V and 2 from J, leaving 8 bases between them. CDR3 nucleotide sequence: TGTGCCAGCAGCTTGCTTGGGCCCTACAATGAGCAGTTCTTC. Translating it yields CASSLLGPYNEQFF.

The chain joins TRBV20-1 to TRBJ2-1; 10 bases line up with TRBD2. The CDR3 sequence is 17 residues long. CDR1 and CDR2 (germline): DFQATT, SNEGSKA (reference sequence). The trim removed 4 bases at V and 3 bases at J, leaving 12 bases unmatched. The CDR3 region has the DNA TGCAGTGCTAAAAACACCCTTAGCGGGAGGATCTACAATGAGCAGTTCTTC. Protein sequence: CSAKNTLSGRIYNEQFF.

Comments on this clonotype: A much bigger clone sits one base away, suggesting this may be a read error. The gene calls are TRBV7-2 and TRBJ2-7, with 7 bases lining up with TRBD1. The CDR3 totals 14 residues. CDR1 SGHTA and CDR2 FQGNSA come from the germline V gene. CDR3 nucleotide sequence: TGTGCCAGCAGCTTAGATCAGGGGGTCTACGATCAGTACTTC. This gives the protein CASSLDQGVYDQYF.